This TCR beta chain was captured by sequencing in a study of cytomegalovirus exposure and HLA in healthy donors. General study findings and limits: Among the CMV-associated chains, a few were confirmed in vitro as specific for CMV antigens.

Turning to this clone: Its specificity is not known.

With 4 bases clipped from V and 1 base from J, the junction kept 10 bases outside the gene matches. The CDR3 runs 18 residues. Germline CDR1 reads SGHRS; CDR2 reads YFSETQ. This table comes from immunoSEQ multiplex PCR, and its TCRdb copy is limited to in-frame clones, with some not included. Here the sample spans 150,000 to 200,000 clones, roughly 80% being singletons. The sequence came from a man aged 25-45 years in good health and CMV-seropositive. Sequencing used PBMCs. The J gene is TRBJ2-3, the V gene TRBV5-1; TRBD2 agrees at 12 bases. The CDR3 here is CASSPVASGGAGTDTQYF. The CDR3 DNA follows: TGCGCCAGCAGCCCGGTGGCTAGCGGGGGGGCTGGCACAGATACGCAGTATTTT.